The clone carrying this T cell receptor (beta chain) occurred many times. Its antigen is still unknown. MiXCR, applied by TCRdb to the multiplex PCR reads, yields one record per CDR3 protein. Here the sample spans 20,000 to 30,000 distinct CDR3 sequences, approximately 23% being singletons. The record originates from a study of breast tumors, draining lymph nodes, adjacent tissues. Study-level findings and limits: Luminal-like breast cancer showed significantly greater tumor-nontumor repertoire similarity than basal-like breast cancer did. Tumor repertoires ranked between lymph nodes and nontumor tissue in diversity, with V and J gene preferences. Tumor T cell lymph node origin was a supported hypothesis, not proven.

The TCR sequence derives from a female donor with breast cancer. Some clones in this sample may be carry-over from other donors' samples. The specimen sequenced was breast tumor tissue.

This CDR3 is CSAERGRSSSGYTF. The DNA of the CDR3 is TGCAGTGCGGAAAGAGGTCGATCCAGTTCTGGCTACACCTTC. The chain recombines TRBV20-1 with TRBJ1-2; D unresolved. CDR3 size: 14 residues. The germline V gene has CDR1 DFQATT and CDR2 SNEGSKA (reference sequence). Trimming removed 6 bases at V and 7 bases at J, with 21 bases between.